This is a list of T cell receptor beta chains from one sample in a study of T-cell reconstitution after alpha-beta-depleted transplantation in children. TCRdb recomputed calls from the PCR reads with MiXCR, one row per CDR3 protein. This table has fewer than 400,000 distinct CDR3 sequences, around 20% appearing once. Sequenced material: PBMCs from the stem cell graft donor, taken from the stem cell graft. The receptors were gathered from a human donor who donated a stem cell graft to a child with acute myeloid leukemia. Each CDR3 is given with its conserved first and last residue. D genes are given only for firm matches. Size is stated for part of the rows, as once, few or many counts, or as a class when the clone is expanded.

CDR3 length,clone size,V gene,D gene,J gene,CDR3 protein,CDR3 DNA
15,few,TRBV12-3/TRBV12-4,TRBD1,TRBJ1-1,CASSLGQGENTEAFF,TGTGCCAGCAGTCTTGGACAGGGCGAAAACACTGAAGCTTTCTTT
15,NA,TRBV20-1,NA,TRBJ1-1,CSARDLGRENTEAFF,TGCAGTGCTAGAGATCTGGGCAGGGAGAACACTGAAGCTTTCTTT
15,few,TRBV28,TRBD2,TRBJ2-7,CASRMHSGSSYEQYF,TGTGCCAGTAGGATGCATAGCGGGAGCTCCTACGAGCAGTACTTC
16,NA,TRBV12-3/TRBV12-4,TRBD2,TRBJ2-1,CAAAVNWLAGYNEQFF,TGTGCCGCAGCCGTGAACTGGCTAGCGGGATACAATGAGCAGTTCTTC
16,many,TRBV20-1,NA,TRBJ2-3,CSAAPVTRFNPDTQYF,TGCAGTGCCGCCCCGGTGACTAGGTTTAACCCAGATACGCAGTATTTT
14,few,TRBV12-3/TRBV12-4,NA,TRBJ2-7,CASSWGDSSYEQYF,TGTGCCAGCAGTTGGGGGGACAGTTCCTACGAGCAGTACTTC
12,NA,TRBV20-1,NA,TRBJ2-3,CSALRDSDTQYF,TGCAGTGCCCTGCGAGACTCAGATACGCAGTATTTT
13,many,TRBV4-2,NA,TRBJ2-7,CASSQERGYEQYF,TGTGCCAGCAGCCAAGAAAGGGGGTACGAGCAGTACTTC
13,many,TRBV29-1,TRBD1,TRBJ1-5,CSVTDRGAQPQHF,TGCAGCGTTACGGACAGGGGCGCTCAGCCCCAGCATTTT
15,few,TRBV28,NA,TRBJ1-2,CASSFGGVGSYGYTF,TGTGCCAGCAGTTTCGGCGGGGTCGGTTCTTATGGCTACACCTTC
12,many,TRBV12-3/TRBV12-4,NA,TRBJ2-4,CASSFGGNIQYF,TGTGCCAGCAGTTTTGGGGGTAACATTCAGTACTTC
15,many,TRBV20-1,TRBD2,TRBJ2-3,CSAPERERLTDTQYF,TGCAGTGCTCCCGAGCGGGAGAGGTTAACAGATACGCAGTATTTT
13,few,TRBV7-8,NA,TRBJ1-1,CASNQGANTEAFF,TGTGCCAGCAACCAGGGAGCGAACACTGAAGCTTTCTTT
13,few,TRBV20-1,NA,TRBJ2-4,CSASAVAKNIQYF,TGCAGTGCTAGCGCGGTAGCCAAAAACATTCAGTACTTC
15,few,TRBV7-6,NA,TRBJ2-2,CASSLYGSYTGELFF,TGTGCCAGCAGCTTGTACGGGAGTTACACCGGGGAGCTGTTTTTT
15,NA,TRBV7-7,NA,TRBJ2-1,CASSLSSNGDNEQFF,TGTGCTAGCAGCTTAAGCTCCAATGGGGACAATGAGCAGTTCTTC
15,NA,TRBV3-1,TRBD2,TRBJ2-1,CASSRAGGDYNEQFF,TGTGCCAGCAGCCGAGCGGGAGGGGACTACAATGAGCAGTTCTTC
15,NA,TRBV7-2,NA,TRBJ2-5,CASSLGPLRPETQYF,TGTGCCAGCAGCTTAGGCCCGTTAAGGCCAGAGACCCAGTACTTC
15,few,TRBV20-1,NA,TRBJ2-5,CSARADDRVSETQYF,TGCAGTGCTAGAGCTGACGACAGAGTCTCCGAGACCCAGTACTTC
14,many,TRBV29-1,NA,TRBJ2-7,CSVERSGAEYEQYF,TGCAGCGTTGAACGTTCAGGGGCCGAATACGAGCAGTACTTC
17,NA,TRBV28,TRBD2,TRBJ2-5,CASSFGGVSGAQETQYF,TGTGCCAGCAGTTTCGGGGGGGTTAGCGGCGCACAAGAGACCCAGTACTTC
14,NA,TRBV6-5,NA,TRBJ2-5,CASSYYGQQETQYF,TGTGCCAGCAGTTATTATGGACAGCAAGAGACCCAGTACTTC
14,few,TRBV12-3/TRBV12-4,NA,TRBJ1-5,CASSNDRLYQPQHF,TGTGCCAGCAGCAATGACAGGTTATATCAGCCCCAGCATTTT
15,NA,TRBV5-1,NA,TRBJ2-6,CASSLAGTGANVLTF,TGCGCCAGCAGCTTGGCGGGGACTGGGGCCAACGTCCTGACTTTC
13,many,TRBV20-1,NA,TRBJ2-7,CSARHRDAYEQYF,TGCAGTGCTAGACACCGGGATGCCTACGAGCAGTACTTC
10,many,TRBV29-1,NA,TRBJ2-1,CSVGTSDQFF,TGCAGCGTCGGTACAAGTGACCAGTTCTTC
12,many,TRBV20-1,NA,TRBJ2-7,CSARGSVYEQYF,TGCAGTGCGAGGGGCAGCGTATACGAGCAGTACTTC
14,NA,TRBV12-3/TRBV12-4,NA,TRBJ2-7,CASSSISGTYEQYF,TGTGCCAGCAGTTCGATCTCAGGGACCTACGAGCAGTACTTC
15,NA,TRBV29-1,NA,TRBJ2-3,CSVDGIGVGTDTQYF,TGCAGCGTTGACGGGATTGGGGTCGGGACAGATACGCAGTATTTT
14,NA,TRBV5-1,NA,TRBJ2-2,CASSPDGATGELFF,TGCGCCAGCAGCCCCGACGGGGCCACCGGGGAGCTGTTTTTT
13,NA,TRBV12-3/TRBV12-4,TRBD2,TRBJ2-7,CASRGGRDYEQYF,TGTGCCAGCAGGGGGGGGAGGGACTACGAGCAGTACTTC
10,many,TRBV20-1,NA,TRBJ2-1,CSAMEVGQFF,TGCAGTGCTATGGAAGTCGGTCAGTTCTTC
14,few,TRBV15,TRBD1,TRBJ2-7,CATSRGDRDHEQYF,TGTGCCACCAGCAGAGGAGACAGGGACCACGAGCAGTACTTC
16,once,TRBV7-9,NA,TRBJ2-1,CASSFRETSSYNEQFF,TGTGCCAGCAGCTTTAGGGAGACCAGCTCCTACAATGAGCAGTTCTTC
11,few,TRBV9,NA,TRBJ2-1,CASSRDMEQFF,TGTGCCAGCAGCCGCGACATGGAGCAGTTCTTC
12,few,TRBV29-1,TRBD1,TRBJ1-1,CSVENNRGGAFF,TGCAGCGTTGAAAACAACAGGGGGGGAGCTTTCTTT
15,NA,TRBV11-2,NA,TRBJ2-2,CASSSLILSTGELFF,TGTGCCAGCAGCTCTCTAATACTTAGCACCGGGGAGCTGTTTTTT
14,few,TRBV20-1,NA,TRBJ2-7,CSAFDRIRSYEQYF,TGCAGTGCTTTTGACCGTATACGCTCCTACGAGCAGTACTTC
13,NA,TRBV12-3/TRBV12-4,TRBD2,TRBJ2-3,CASSLAGGSTQYF,TGTGCCAGCAGCCTAGCGGGGGGTAGTACGCAGTATTTT
14,NA,TRBV5-1,TRBD2,TRBJ2-1,CASSSVAGVDEQFF,TGCGCCAGCAGCTCTGTTGCGGGAGTCGATGAGCAGTTCTTC
14,NA,TRBV7-9,NA,TRBJ2-7,CASSLQGMGYEQYF,TGTGCCAGCAGCTTACAGGGGATGGGCTACGAGCAGTACTTC
15,NA,TRBV28,TRBD1,TRBJ1-5,CASSLGQGENQPQHF,TGTGCCAGCAGTTTAGGACAGGGCGAGAATCAGCCCCAGCATTTT
15,few,TRBV10-3,NA,TRBJ2-7,CAISELEQGAYEQYF,TGTGCCATCAGTGAATTAGAACAGGGAGCCTACGAGCAGTACTTC
15,NA,TRBV28,NA,TRBJ2-7,CASSSATLITYEQYF,TGTGCCAGCAGTTCCGCTACCTTGATTACCTACGAGCAGTACTTC
15,few,TRBV20-1,NA,TRBJ2-7,CSARDYASLSYEQYF,TGCAGTGCTAGAGATTATGCTAGCTTAAGCTACGAGCAGTACTTC
16,many,TRBV20-1,TRBD2,TRBJ2-7,CSASTSGSRLIYEQYF,TGCAGTGCTAGCACTAGCGGGAGCCGCCTTATCTACGAGCAGTACTTC
15,few,TRBV21-1,NA,TRBJ2-7,CASSNPRSRDSYANF,TGTGCCAGCAGCAACCCAAGATCCCGGGACAGCTACGCCAATTTC
18,NA,TRBV4-1,NA,TRBJ1-4,CASSLGRLRAATNEKLFF,TGCGCCAGCAGCTTGGGCCGGTTAAGGGCTGCAACTAATGAAAAACTGTTTTTT
14,few,TRBV4-1,NA,TRBJ2-1,CASSQATLSDEQFF,TGCGCCAGCAGCCAAGCGACTCTCTCGGATGAGCAGTTCTTC
13,NA,TRBV28,NA,TRBJ2-7,CASSDTGKEEQYF,TGTGCCAGCAGTGATACAGGGAAAGAAGAGCAGTACTTC
14,NA,TRBV11-2,TRBD1,TRBJ2-7,CASSPDRGWYEQYF,TGTGCCAGCAGCCCCGACAGGGGGTGGTACGAGCAGTACTTC
14,NA,TRBV28,TRBD2,TRBJ2-1,CATGGLAAYNEQFF,TGTGCCACCGGGGGACTAGCGGCCTACAATGAGCAGTTCTTC